This entry lists 27 T cell receptor beta chains sequenced from one sample in a study of CD8 T cells in ankylosing spondylitis. Overall study results and limits: Seven to nine highly homologous variants made up a TCR beta motif that seemed to typify ankylosing spondylitis blood.

No cognate antigen is known for these TCRs. One entry per CDR3 protein results from TCRdb running MiXCR on the 5' RACE reads. This table holds hundreds of thousands of distinct CDR3 sequences, approximately 11% found once. The source material was blood, either unsorted or a sorted T cell fraction (not recorded which). All receptors derive from a male donor with ankylosing spondylitis.

This chain joins TRBV12-3 or TRBV12-4 and TRBJ2-1; the match to TRBD1 covers 8 bases. The CDR3 spans 14 residues. Unmatched junction bases numbered 5, after V lost 2 bases and J lost 8 bases. This CDR3 reads CASSLRQGQDEQFF. The CDR3 DNA sequence: TGTGCCAGCAGTTTAAGACAGGGGCAAGATGAGCAGTTCTTC.

The sample holds a few counts of this clonotype. The chain joins TRBV11-1 to TRBJ2-2, with 12 bases matching TRBD1. V lost 3 bases and J lost 7; bases outside the gene matches: 15. The CDR3 is 19 residues long. CDR1 is SGHAT and CDR2 is FQDESV in the germline V gene (reference sequence). CDR3 sequence (DNA): TGTGCCAGCAGCTTCTTCGGGACAGGGGGCCATGTGTTACTCGGGGAGCTGTTTTTT. This gives the protein CASSFFGTGGHVLLGELFF.

This clonotype was seen a few times. The chain combines TRBV5-1 with TRBJ1-5; TRBD1 matches 7 bases. CDR1 and CDR2 (germline): SGHRS, YFSETQ. With 3 bases clipped from V and 4 bases from J, the junction kept 4 bases outside the gene matches. The CDR3 spans 14 residues. CDR3 bases: TGCGCCAGCAGCTCTACAGGGGAGAATCAGCCCCAGCATTTT. Protein product: CASSSTGENQPQHF.

The V gene is TRBV10-3, the J gene TRBJ2-1, with D tentatively TRBD1 or TRBD2 (6 bases each). Trimming took off 10 bases at V and 7 bases at J, with 20 bases between the two ends. CDR1 and CDR2 from the germline V gene are ENHRY and SYGVKD. The CDR3 runs to 14 residues. CDR3 loop: CATGTMGGANEQFF. Here the CDR3 DNA reads TGTGCCACGGGGACAATGGGGGGCGCGAATGAGCAGTTCTTC.

In this sample, this clonotype turned up a few times. This chain links TRBV6-1 with TRBJ2-2, with 8 positions matching TRBD2. This CDR3 has 17 residues. Germline trimming cut 5 bases from V and 2 bases from J; bases unmatched to any gene: 10. The germline V gene has CDR1 MNHNS and CDR2 SASEGT. CDR3 amino acids: CASSPILAGPNTGELFF. CDR3 nucleotides: TGTGCCAGCAGTCCGATTCTAGCGGGCCCTAACACCGGGGAGCTGTTTTTT.

This clonotype was seen a handful of times. V and J are TRBV6-5 and TRBJ1-3; D remains unclear. Germline V lookup: CDR1 MNHEY, CDR2 SVGAGI. The CDR3 extends over 15 amino acids. V lost 2 bases and J 0 bases, leaving 8 bases between the germline ends. CDR3 bases: TGTGCCAGCAGTTACACGGGGAGCTCTGGAAACACCATATATTTT. Residues: CASSYTGSSGNTIYF.

This clonotype was seen a few times. The chain is built from TRBV5-1 and TRBJ2-2; D is possibly TRBD1 (6 bases). This CDR3 comprises 16 residues. Germline CDR1 SGHRS, CDR2 YFSETQ. Trimming removed 4 bases from V and 0 bases from J, with 13 bases in between. CDR3 DNA sequence: TGCGCCAGCAGCCTAGTAGGGGGTTCGAACACCGGGGAGCTGTTTTTT. Amino acids: CASSLVGGSNTGELFF. Together with reference TRBV5-1 and TRBJ2-2, the CDR3 gives the full variable domain: KAGVTQTPRYLIKTRGQQVTLSCSPISGHRSVSWYQQTPGQGLQFLFEYFSETQRNKGNFPGRFSGRQFSNSRSEMNVSTLELGDSALYLCASSLVGGSNTGELFFGEGSRLTVL.

This clonotype was detected only a few times. This chain joins TRBV12-3 or TRBV12-4 and TRBJ1-1; no clear D gene. The CDR3 is 12 amino acids. The V gene lost 3 bases and the J gene lost 3 bases, with 5 bases spanning the gap. The DNA of the CDR3 is TGTGCCAGCAGTTTTGCACACACTGAAGCTTTCTTT. This gives the protein CASSFAHTEAFF.

This chain uses TRBV5-5 with TRBJ2-4, with D tentatively TRBD1 (6 bases). The germline V gene has CDR1 SGHKS and CDR2 YYEKEE (reference sequence). This CDR3 has 11 residues. Trimming took off 4 bases at V and 13 bases at J, with 12 bases between the two ends. CDR3 nucleotide sequence: TGTGCCAGCAGCCCCCGGACAGTCCAGTACTTC. Its translation is CASSPRTVQYF.

The J gene is TRBJ2-7, the V gene TRBV5-5, with a weak D call TRBD2 (6 bases). CDR1 is SGHKS, CDR2 YYEKEE, per germline (reference sequence). Trimming took off 5 bases at V and 5 bases at J, with 20 bases between the two ends. The CDR3 loop spans 15 amino acids. DNA for the CDR3: TGTGCCAGCAGGTTTGTTAGCGGACCGGACCACGAGCAGTACGTC. Translating it yields CASRFVSGPDHEQYV.

This clonotype was recorded a few times. This rearrangement joins TRBV7-4 to TRBJ2-7; 11 nucleotides match TRBD2. J was trimmed by 3 bases and V by 4 bases; bases with no gene match: 5. The CDR3 has 15 amino acids. Germline values: CDR1 SGHVT, CDR2 SQSDAQ. CDR3 in DNA: TGTGCCAGCAGCTCTAGACTAGCGGGGTACTACGAGCAGTACGTC. This sequence encodes CASSSRLAGYYEQYV.

This chain links TRBV4-2 with TRBJ2-2; 8 bases map to TRBD2. The CDR3 loop spans 17 amino acids. CDR1 is LGHNA and CDR2 is YNFKEQ in the germline V gene. Trimming removed 1 base from V and 6 bases from J; junction bases left unmatched: 10. The CDR3 bases are TGTGCCAGCAGCCAAGTCCAGGCTAGCGGGCGAGCCGGGGAGCTGTTTTTT. It is translated as CASSQVQASGRAGELFF.

This clonotype was seen a few times. The chain has TRBV27 and TRBJ1-4, with D possibly matching TRBD1 (5 bases). The CDR3 is 16 residues long. In germline, CDR1 is MNHEY, CDR2 SMNVEV (reference sequence). V lost 4 bases, J lost 3 bases, and 15 bases lay in between. The chain's CDR3 is CASSYRPRGANEKLFF. CDR3 sequence (DNA): TGTGCCAGCAGTTATCGACCCCGAGGGGCTAATGAAAAACTGTTTTTT.

The chain is built from TRBV9 and TRBJ2-1; 8 positions match TRBD2. J lost 6 bases, V lost 3 bases, and 8 bases had no gene match. This CDR3 spans 15 amino acids. The germline V gene has CDR1 SGDLS and CDR2 YYNGEE. As DNA, the CDR3 is TGTGCCAGCAGCGATAGCGGGAAACCCCCCAATGAGCAGTTCTTC. Translated: CASSDSGKPPNEQFF.

CDR3 region: CAISGMGQRDPFTDTQYF. The CDR3 DNA follows: TGTGCCATCAGTGGCATGGGACAGAGGGACCCCTTTACAGATACGCAGTATTTT. The rearrangement links TRBV10-3 to TRBJ2-3; 7 nucleotides agree with TRBD1. Germline V gene sequence: CDR1 ENHRY, CDR2 SYGVKD. The CDR3 has 18 amino acids. V was pared by 4 bases and J by 3 bases, with 16 bases of the junction left unmatched.

This clonotype was seen only a few times. V usage is TRBV9 and J usage is TRBJ1-2; D is ambiguous. The V gene's germline CDR1 is SGDLS and CDR2 YYNGEE. V was shortened by 0 bases and J by 1 base, with 10 bases between the two germline ends. This CDR3 contains 15 residues. DNA of the CDR3: TGTGCCAGCAGCGTAGAAATCGAGGGTAACTATGGCTACACCTTC. Its protein product is CASSVEIEGNYGYTF.

The chain combines TRBV11-2 with TRBJ1-1, with D perhaps matching TRBD1 (6 bases). The V end lost 2 bases, the J end lost 1 base, and 20 bases lay between the germline ends. This CDR3 is 18 amino acids long. Germline CDR1 and CDR2: SGHAT and FQNNGV. CDR3 nucleotides: TGTGCCAGCAGCTTATGGGCAGGGGCTTCAGTAGGGAACACTGAAGCTTTCTTT. Translating it yields CASSLWAGASVGNTEAFF.

A few counts support this clonotype. The rearrangement joins TRBV12-3 or TRBV12-4 to TRBJ1-5; D is possibly TRBD1 (5 bases). This CDR3 comprises 16 residues. Trimming pared 1 base from V and 4 bases from J, leaving 14 bases between. CDR3 bases: TGTGCCAGCAGTTTAGTGGGACCGTCAAATAATCAGCCCCAGCATTTT. Translating it yields CASSLVGPSNNQPQHF.

This clonotype came up once. The rearrangement links TRBV19 to TRBJ2-1; 7 positions match TRBD2. V gave up 5 bases and J gave up 5 bases; unmatched junction bases: 9. Germline CDR1 is LNHDA and CDR2 is SQIVND (reference sequence). The CDR3 is 15 residues long. The CDR3 DNA reads TGTGCCAGTAGTCCATTCGGGACTACTAACAATGAGCAGTTCTTC. Translation: CASSPFGTTNNEQFF.

The chain links TRBV20-1 to TRBJ2-7; D perhaps matches TRBD2 (5 bases). Trimming left V 0 bases short and J 0 bases short, with 12 bases between. Germline V gene data show CDR1 as DFQATT and CDR2 as SNEGSKA (reference sequence). CDR3 length equals 15 residues. DNA of the CDR3: TGCAGTGCTAGAGATGCCGCTAGCCCCTCCTACGAGCAGTACTTC. Its translation: CSARDAASPSYEQYF.

The chain recombines TRBV12-3 or TRBV12-4 with TRBJ1-4, with D hard to call. Trimming shortened V by 3 bases and J by 6 bases, and 5 bases separated the two germline ends. The CDR3 consists of 12 residues. CDR3 coding DNA: TGTGCCAGCAGTTTTAATTATGAAAAACTGTTTTTT. This encodes CASSFNYEKLFF.

V usage is TRBV11-2 and J usage is TRBJ2-2, with 10 bases fitting TRBD1. Germline values: CDR1 SGHAT, CDR2 FQNNGV. This CDR3 has 16 amino acids. The V gene end was trimmed by 2 bases and the J gene end by 4 bases; junction bases not matched to a gene: 4. As DNA, the CDR3 is TGTGCCAGCAGCTTAATGGGACAGGGGACCACCGGGGAGCTGTTTTTT. It yields the protein CASSLMGQGTTGELFF.

The V call is TRBV11-3, the J call TRBJ2-1; unclear D gene. Germline-derived CDR1 and CDR2 are SGHNT and YENEEA. Between the trimmed V and J ends, which lost 5 bases and 8 bases, there was a span of 13 bases. The CDR3 is 13 amino acids. This CDR3 reads CASSTQIDDEQFF. In DNA form, the CDR3 reads TGTGCCAGCAGCACCCAGATAGATGATGAGCAGTTCTTC.

This clonotype was seen many times. This chain links TRBV20-1 with TRBJ1-5, with D unresolved. The germline V and J ends were trimmed by 4 bases and 9 bases, with 16 bases remaining between them. CDR1 is DFQATT, CDR2 SNEGSKA, per germline (reference sequence). This CDR3 contains 13 residues. The CDR3, as DNA: TGCAGTGCTAAGGGCAGGTCTTTGGGGCCCCAGCATTTT. Amino acids: CSAKGRSLGPQHF.

The chain has TRBV5-1 and TRBJ2-3; 11 bases align to TRBD2. The J segment lost 6 bases and the V segment lost 0 bases, leaving 3 bases of the junction unmatched. CDR3 length equals 15 residues. From germline, CDR1 is SGHRS and CDR2 YFSETQ. DNA of the CDR3: TGCGCCAGCAGCTTGGCGACTAGCGGGACGGATACGCAGTATTTT. Amino acids: CASSLATSGTDTQYF.

The rearrangement joins TRBV18 to TRBJ1-3; a possible D gene is TRBD1 (6 bases). The V end was cut by 0 bases, the J end by 2 bases, with 14 bases between. The CDR3 has 17 amino acids. Germline values: CDR1 KGHSH, CDR2 LQKENI. The CDR3 region is CASSPPGQRSAGNTIYF. DNA for the CDR3: TGTGCCAGCTCACCACCCGGACAGAGATCAGCTGGAAACACCATATATTTT.

This clonotype was counted many times. CDR3 in amino acids: CASSFATDSEAFF. In DNA, the CDR3 is TGTGCCAGCAGCTTTGCCACGGACAGTGAAGCTTTCTTT. The V call is TRBV7-6, the J call TRBJ1-1; perhaps TRBD1 as D (6 bases). V lost 3 bases and J 7 bases, leaving 12 bases between the germline ends. CDR3 length: 13 residues. The germline V gene encodes CDR1 SGHVS and CDR2 FNYEAQ.